This T cell receptor beta chain came from a study of OX40 agonist ivuxolimab in advanced cancers. Measured with immunoSEQ multiplex PCR; TCRdb has only the in-frame clones, and not every one. The sample has 70,000 to 75,000 clones; 85% are singletons. Germline values: CDR1 SGHVS, CDR2 FQNEAQ. Trimming took 1 base from V and 6 from J; bases not matched to a gene: 15. The CDR3 is made up of 17 amino acids. This clonotype was obtained from an adult with an advanced solid tumor such as melanoma, head and neck, liver or kidney cancer. This chain uses TRBV7-8 with TRBJ2-7; 7 positions match TRBD2. Sequenced material: CD4+ or CD8+ T cells sorted from blood, taken in a trial of the OX40 agonist ivuxolimab. CDR3 nucleotides: TGTGCCAGCAGCTTAGTAAGCGGGACGTCGGGTTCGGGCGAGCAGTACTTC. Translating gives CASSLVSGTSGSGEQYF.